Presented here are 14 T cell receptor beta chains from one specimen sequenced in a study of CD8 T cells in Susac syndrome. Reverse transcription used about 0.45 to 1 ug RNA and random hexamers. TCRdb called the immunoSEQ multiplex PCR reads again in MiXCR, with one record for every CDR3 protein. The table shows just over 150,000 distinct CDR3 sequences, with roughly 96% occurring only once. Specimen: CD8+ T cells from PBMCs. Receptor source: a human donor with multiple sclerosis.

V usage is TRBV20-1 and J usage is TRBJ1-2; D possibly corresponds to TRBD1 (6 bases). Germline V gene data show CDR1 as DFQATT and CDR2 as SNEGSKA (reference sequence). Trimming stripped 6 bases from V and 4 bases from J, with 12 bases between. The CDR3 runs to 12 residues. CDR3 in amino acids: CSAAAGAYGYTF. In DNA form, the CDR3 reads TGCAGTGCAGCCGCAGGGGCCTATGGCTACACCTTC.

A single count supports this clonotype. The rearrangement links TRBV18 to TRBJ2-1, with TRBD1 as a possible D gene (6 bases). Germline V gene data show CDR1 as KGHSH and CDR2 as LQKENI. This CDR3 is 16 amino acids long. V was pared by 1 base and J by 1 base, with 11 bases between. In DNA, the CDR3 is TGTGCCAGCTCACCACTAAGGCAGGGGTCCTACAATGAGCAGTTCTTC. This encodes CASSPLRQGSYNEQFF. The whole variable domain, remainder taken from reference TRBV18 and TRBJ2-1, is NAGVMQNPRHLVRRRGQEARLRCSPMKGHSHVYWYRQLPEEGLKFMVYLQKENIIDESGMPKERFSAEFPKEGPSILRIQQVVRGDSAAYFCASSPLRQGSYNEQFFGPGTRLTVL.

The rearrangement links TRBV4-1 to TRBJ2-3, with D perhaps TRBD1 or TRBD2 (6 bases each). V lost 4 bases, J lost 2 bases, and 10 bases lay in between. The CDR3 consists of 14 residues. Germline lookup yields CDR1 MGHRA and CDR2 YSYEKL. The CDR3 DNA reads TGCGCCAGCAGCCCGGGGGCCTACACAGATACGCAGTATTTT. Its translation is CASSPGAYTDTQYF.

This clonotype appeared a single time. J is TRBJ2-1 and V is TRBV20-1, with D possibly TRBD2 on 5 matching bases. The CDR3 is 13 residues long. CDR1 is DFQATT and CDR2 is SNEGSKA in the germline V gene (reference sequence). V lost 3 bases and J lost 12, with 18 bases in between. This CDR3 reads CSASSPDTSLQFF. CDR3 sequence (DNA): TGCAGTGCTAGCAGCCCCGATACTAGTTTGCAGTTCTTC.

The chain joins TRBV19 to TRBJ2-3; no firm D call. Germline CDR1 is LNHDA and CDR2 is SQIVND (reference sequence). Between the trimmed V and J ends, which lost 1 base and 0 bases, there was a span of 5 bases. The CDR3 covers 14 residues. The CDR3 nucleotides are TGTGCCAGTAGTATAGTGGCTAGCACAGATACGCAGTATTTT. Encoded protein: CASSIVASTDTQYF.

The rearrangement uses TRBV3-1 and TRBJ2-1; D unclear. The CDR3 covers 12 residues. The germline V gene has CDR1 LGHDT and CDR2 YNNKEL (reference sequence). V was shortened by 3 bases and J by 10 bases, with 10 bases between the two germline ends. The CDR3 is CASSQGSREQFF. The CDR3 DNA follows: TGTGCCAGCAGCCAGGGTTCACGGGAGCAGTTCTTC.

This chain connects TRBV24-1 to TRBJ2-2; tentatively, D is TRBD2 (5 bases). The CDR3 totals 16 residues. V was cut by 2 bases and J by 0 bases, with 9 bases left in between. The germline V gene has CDR1 KGHDR and CDR2 SFDVKD. The CDR3 coding sequence is TGTGCCACCAGTGATTCCAGGACTTCGAACACCGGGGAGCTGTTTTTT. Translation gives CATSDSRTSNTGELFF.

V usage is TRBV7-8 and J usage is TRBJ2-7, with 9 bases lining up with TRBD2. CDR3 length equals 15 residues. Germline V lookup: CDR1 SGHVS, CDR2 FQNEAQ. V lost 5 bases and J lost 4; bases outside the gene matches: 9. The CDR3 sequence: CASSPGVAGVYEQYF. Here the CDR3 DNA reads TGTGCCAGCAGCCCCGGGGTAGCGGGGGTGTACGAGCAGTACTTC.

The V and J genes are TRBV14 and TRBJ1-1; 7 nucleotides match TRBD1. Germline CDR1 SGHDN, CDR2 FVKESK. This CDR3 spans 14 amino acids. V shed 4 bases and J 6 bases; nucleotides not matched to a gene: 8. DNA of the CDR3: TGTGCCAGCAGCCCTTTACAGGGGATCCCTGAAGCTTTCTTT. This sequence encodes CASSPLQGIPEAFF.

This rearrangement joins TRBV20-1 to TRBJ2-7; 11 nucleotides match TRBD2. V shed 3 bases and J 3 bases; nucleotides not matched to a gene: 4. In germline, CDR1 is DFQATT, CDR2 SNEGSKA (reference sequence). This CDR3 is built from 14 residues. The CDR3 DNA follows: TGCAGTGCTAGGTTACTAGCGGGGGACTACGAGCAGTACTTC. Protein: CSARLLAGDYEQYF.

The chain is built from TRBV29-1 and TRBJ1-1; unclear D gene. There are 14 residues in the CDR3. V shed 4 bases and J shed 3 bases, with 15 bases lying between them. Germline CDR1 is SQVTM and CDR2 is ANQGSEA. The CDR3 loop is CSVAYTRRDTEAFF. The CDR3 DNA sequence: TGCAGCGTTGCTTACACGAGGAGGGACACTGAAGCTTTCTTT.

The chain couples TRBV18 to TRBJ2-5; 11 nucleotides match TRBD2. J lost 4 bases, V lost 3 bases, and 4 bases had no gene match. Germline V gene data show CDR1 as KGHSH and CDR2 as LQKENI. The CDR3 extends over 15 amino acids. The CDR3: CASSPLTSGVETQYF. The CDR3 DNA follows: TGTGCCAGCTCACCCCTGACTAGCGGGGTAGAGACCCAGTACTTC.

This chain connects TRBV12-3 or TRBV12-4 to TRBJ2-3, with no clear D. The ends were cut back, 1 base at V and 0 bases at J, with 2 bases in the middle. CDR3 size: 13 residues. CDR3 amino acids: CASSLGSTDTQYF. For the CDR3, the DNA is TGTGCCAGCAGTTTAGGTAGCACAGATACGCAGTATTTT.

This rearrangement joins TRBV7-9 to TRBJ2-3, with D perhaps TRBD2 (5 bases). V lost 5 bases, J lost 2 bases, and 17 bases lay in between. This CDR3 comprises 16 residues. Looked up from germline, CDR1 is SEHNR and CDR2 is FQNEAQ (reference sequence). CDR3 in DNA: TGTGCCAGCAGCCCGTTTCAAGGGAGACCCACAGATACGCAGTATTTT. Its protein is CASSPFQGRPTDTQYF.